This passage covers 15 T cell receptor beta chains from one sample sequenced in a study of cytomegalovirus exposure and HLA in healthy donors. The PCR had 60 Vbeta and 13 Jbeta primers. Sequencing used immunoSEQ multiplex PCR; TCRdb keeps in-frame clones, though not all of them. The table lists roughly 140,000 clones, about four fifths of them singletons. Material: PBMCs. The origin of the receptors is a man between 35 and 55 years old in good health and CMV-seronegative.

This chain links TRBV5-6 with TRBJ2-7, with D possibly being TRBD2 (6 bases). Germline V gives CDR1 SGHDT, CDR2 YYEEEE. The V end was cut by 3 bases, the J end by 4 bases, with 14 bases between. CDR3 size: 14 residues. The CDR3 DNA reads TGTGCCAGCAGCTATCCGGGACTGAGTTACGAGCAGTACTTC. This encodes CASSYPGLSYEQYF.

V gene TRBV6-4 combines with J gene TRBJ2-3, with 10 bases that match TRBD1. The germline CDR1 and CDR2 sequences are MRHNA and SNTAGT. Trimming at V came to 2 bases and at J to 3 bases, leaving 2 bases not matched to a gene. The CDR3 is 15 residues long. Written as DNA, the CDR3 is TGTGCCAGCAGTGACCGGGGACAGGGGACAGATACGCAGTATTTT. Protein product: CASSDRGQGTDTQYF.

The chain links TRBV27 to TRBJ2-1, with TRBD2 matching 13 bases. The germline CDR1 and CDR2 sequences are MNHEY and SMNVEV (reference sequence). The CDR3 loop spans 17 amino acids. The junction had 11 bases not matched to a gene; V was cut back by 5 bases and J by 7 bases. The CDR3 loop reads CASSPKGLAGLLNEQFF. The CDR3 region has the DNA TGTGCCAGCAGTCCAAAGGGACTAGCGGGGCTCCTGAATGAGCAGTTCTTC.

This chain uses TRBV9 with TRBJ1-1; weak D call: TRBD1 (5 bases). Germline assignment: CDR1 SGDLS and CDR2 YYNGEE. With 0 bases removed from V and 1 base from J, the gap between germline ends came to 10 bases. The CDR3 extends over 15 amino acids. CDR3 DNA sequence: TGTGCCAGCAGCGTAGTCTGGGGGGGGAACACTGAAGCTTTCTTT. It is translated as CASSVVWGGNTEAFF. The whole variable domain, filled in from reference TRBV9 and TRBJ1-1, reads DSGVTQTPKHLITATGQRVTLRCSPRSGDLSVYWYQQSLDQGLQFLIQYYNGEERAKGNILERFSAQQFPDLHSELNLSSLELGDSALYFCASSVVWGGNTEAFFGQGTRLTVV.

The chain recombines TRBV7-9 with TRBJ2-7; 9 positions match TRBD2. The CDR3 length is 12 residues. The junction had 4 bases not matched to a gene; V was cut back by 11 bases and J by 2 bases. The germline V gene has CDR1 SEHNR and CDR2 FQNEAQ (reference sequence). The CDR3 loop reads CAGGRETYEQYF. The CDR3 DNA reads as TGTGCCGGCGGGAGGGAGACCTACGAGCAGTACTTC.

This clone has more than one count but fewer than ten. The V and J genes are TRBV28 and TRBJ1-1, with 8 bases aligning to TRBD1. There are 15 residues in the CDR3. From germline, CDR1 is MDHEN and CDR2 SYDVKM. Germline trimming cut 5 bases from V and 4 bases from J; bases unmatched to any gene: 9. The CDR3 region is CASSPGGAVGTEAFF. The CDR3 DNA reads TGTGCCAGCAGTCCAGGGGGCGCGGTAGGCACTGAAGCTTTCTTT.

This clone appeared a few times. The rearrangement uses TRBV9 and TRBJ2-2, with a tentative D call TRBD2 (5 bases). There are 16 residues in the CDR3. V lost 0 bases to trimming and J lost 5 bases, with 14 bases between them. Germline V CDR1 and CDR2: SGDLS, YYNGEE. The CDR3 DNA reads TGTGCCAGCAGCGTAGGCGTCGAGAGGGAAACCGGGGAGCTGTTTTTT. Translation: CASSVGVERETGELFF.

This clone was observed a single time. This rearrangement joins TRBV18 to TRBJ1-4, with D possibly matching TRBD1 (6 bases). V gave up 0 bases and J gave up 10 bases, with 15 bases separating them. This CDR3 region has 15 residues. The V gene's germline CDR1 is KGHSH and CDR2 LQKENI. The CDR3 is CASSPPDRAVVKLFF. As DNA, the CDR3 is TGTGCCAGCTCACCACCGGACAGAGCGGTAGTAAAACTGTTTTTT.

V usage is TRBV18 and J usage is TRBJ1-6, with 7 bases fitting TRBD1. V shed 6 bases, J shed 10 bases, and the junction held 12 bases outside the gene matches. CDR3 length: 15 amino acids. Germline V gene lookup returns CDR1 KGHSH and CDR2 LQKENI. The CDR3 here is CASSPEGAELSPLHF. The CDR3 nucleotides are TGTGCCAGCTCGCCCGAGGGGGCGGAATTATCACCCCTCCACTTT.

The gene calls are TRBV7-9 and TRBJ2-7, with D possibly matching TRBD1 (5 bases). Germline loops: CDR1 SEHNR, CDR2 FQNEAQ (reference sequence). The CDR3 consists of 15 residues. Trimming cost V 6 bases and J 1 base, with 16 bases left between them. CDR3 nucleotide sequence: TGTGCCAGCAGAGGCACAGGTTCAGGGTCCTACGAGCAGTACTTC. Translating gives CASRGTGSGSYEQYF.

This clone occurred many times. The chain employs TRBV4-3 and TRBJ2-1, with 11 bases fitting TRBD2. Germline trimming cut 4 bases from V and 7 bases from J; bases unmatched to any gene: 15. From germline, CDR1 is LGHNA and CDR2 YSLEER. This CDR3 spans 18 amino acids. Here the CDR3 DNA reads TGCGCCAGCAGCCGCCTGGGGGTAGCGGGGGGGCTTCTGAATGAGCAGTTCTTC. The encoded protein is CASSRLGVAGGLLNEQFF.

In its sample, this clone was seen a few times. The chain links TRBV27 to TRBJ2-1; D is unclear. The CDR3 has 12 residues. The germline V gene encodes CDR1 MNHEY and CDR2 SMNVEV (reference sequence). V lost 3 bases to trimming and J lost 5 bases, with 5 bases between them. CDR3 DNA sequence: TGTGCCAGCAGTTTCCCAAACAATGAGCAGTTCTTC. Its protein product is CASSFPNNEQFF.

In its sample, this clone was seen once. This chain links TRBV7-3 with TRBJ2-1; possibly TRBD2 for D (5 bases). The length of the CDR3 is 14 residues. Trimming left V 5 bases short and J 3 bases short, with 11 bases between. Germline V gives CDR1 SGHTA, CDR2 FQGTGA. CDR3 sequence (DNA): TGTGCCAGCAGCCCCGGGATGAGCTACAATGAGCAGTTCTTC. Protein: CASSPGMSYNEQFF.

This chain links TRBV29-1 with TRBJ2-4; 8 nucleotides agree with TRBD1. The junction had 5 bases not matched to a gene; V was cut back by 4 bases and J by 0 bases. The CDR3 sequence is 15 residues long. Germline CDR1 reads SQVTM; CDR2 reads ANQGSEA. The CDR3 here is CSVADRDIAKNIQYF. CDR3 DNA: TGCAGCGTTGCGGACAGGGACATAGCCAAAAACATTCAGTACTTC. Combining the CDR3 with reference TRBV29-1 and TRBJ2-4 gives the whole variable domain SAVISQKPSRDICQRGTSLTIQCQVDSQVTMMFWYRQQPGQSLTLIATANQGSEATYESGFVIDKFPISRPNLTFSTLTVSNMSPEDSSIYLCSVADRDIAKNIQYFGAGTRLSVL.

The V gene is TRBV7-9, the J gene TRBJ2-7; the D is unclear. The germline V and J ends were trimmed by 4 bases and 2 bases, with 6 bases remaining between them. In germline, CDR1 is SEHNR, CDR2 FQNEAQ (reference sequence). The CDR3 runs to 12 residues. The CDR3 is CASSSDTYEQYF. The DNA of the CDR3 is TGTGCCAGCAGCTCAGACACCTACGAGCAGTACTTC.